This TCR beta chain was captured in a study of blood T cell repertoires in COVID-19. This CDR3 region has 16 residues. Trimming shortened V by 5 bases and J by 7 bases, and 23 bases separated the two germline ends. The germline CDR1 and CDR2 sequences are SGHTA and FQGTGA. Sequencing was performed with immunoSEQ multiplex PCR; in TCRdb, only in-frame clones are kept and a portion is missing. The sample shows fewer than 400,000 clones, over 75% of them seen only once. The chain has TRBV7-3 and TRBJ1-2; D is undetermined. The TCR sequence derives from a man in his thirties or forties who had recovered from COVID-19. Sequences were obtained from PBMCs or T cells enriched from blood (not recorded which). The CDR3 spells CASSPSPRVQFAGYTF. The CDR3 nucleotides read TGTGCCAGCAGCCCTTCCCCGCGGGTTCAATTCGCTGGCTACACCTTC.